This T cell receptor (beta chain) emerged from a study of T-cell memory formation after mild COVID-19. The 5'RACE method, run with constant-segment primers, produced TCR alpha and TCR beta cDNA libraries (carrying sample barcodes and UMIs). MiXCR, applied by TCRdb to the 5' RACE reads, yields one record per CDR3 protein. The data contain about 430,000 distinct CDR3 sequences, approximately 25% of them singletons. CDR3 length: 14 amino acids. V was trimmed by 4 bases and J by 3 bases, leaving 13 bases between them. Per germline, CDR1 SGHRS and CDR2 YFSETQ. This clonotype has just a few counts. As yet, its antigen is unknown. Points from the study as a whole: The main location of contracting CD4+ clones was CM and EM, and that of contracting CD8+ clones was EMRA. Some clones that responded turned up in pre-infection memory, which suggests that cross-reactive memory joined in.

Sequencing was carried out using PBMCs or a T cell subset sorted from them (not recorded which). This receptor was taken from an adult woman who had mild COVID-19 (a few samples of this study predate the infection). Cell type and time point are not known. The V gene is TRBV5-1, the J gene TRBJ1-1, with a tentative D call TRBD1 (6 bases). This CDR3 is CASSPQGIHTEAFF. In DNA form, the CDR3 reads TGCGCCAGCAGCCCACAGGGAATTCACACTGAAGCTTTCTTT. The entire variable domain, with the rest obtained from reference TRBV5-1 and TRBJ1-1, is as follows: KAGVTQTPRYLIKTRGQQVTLSCSPISGHRSVSWYQQTPGQGLQFLFEYFSETQRNKGNFPGRFSGRQFSNSRSEMNVSTLELGDSALYLCASSPQGIHTEAFFGQGTRLTVV.